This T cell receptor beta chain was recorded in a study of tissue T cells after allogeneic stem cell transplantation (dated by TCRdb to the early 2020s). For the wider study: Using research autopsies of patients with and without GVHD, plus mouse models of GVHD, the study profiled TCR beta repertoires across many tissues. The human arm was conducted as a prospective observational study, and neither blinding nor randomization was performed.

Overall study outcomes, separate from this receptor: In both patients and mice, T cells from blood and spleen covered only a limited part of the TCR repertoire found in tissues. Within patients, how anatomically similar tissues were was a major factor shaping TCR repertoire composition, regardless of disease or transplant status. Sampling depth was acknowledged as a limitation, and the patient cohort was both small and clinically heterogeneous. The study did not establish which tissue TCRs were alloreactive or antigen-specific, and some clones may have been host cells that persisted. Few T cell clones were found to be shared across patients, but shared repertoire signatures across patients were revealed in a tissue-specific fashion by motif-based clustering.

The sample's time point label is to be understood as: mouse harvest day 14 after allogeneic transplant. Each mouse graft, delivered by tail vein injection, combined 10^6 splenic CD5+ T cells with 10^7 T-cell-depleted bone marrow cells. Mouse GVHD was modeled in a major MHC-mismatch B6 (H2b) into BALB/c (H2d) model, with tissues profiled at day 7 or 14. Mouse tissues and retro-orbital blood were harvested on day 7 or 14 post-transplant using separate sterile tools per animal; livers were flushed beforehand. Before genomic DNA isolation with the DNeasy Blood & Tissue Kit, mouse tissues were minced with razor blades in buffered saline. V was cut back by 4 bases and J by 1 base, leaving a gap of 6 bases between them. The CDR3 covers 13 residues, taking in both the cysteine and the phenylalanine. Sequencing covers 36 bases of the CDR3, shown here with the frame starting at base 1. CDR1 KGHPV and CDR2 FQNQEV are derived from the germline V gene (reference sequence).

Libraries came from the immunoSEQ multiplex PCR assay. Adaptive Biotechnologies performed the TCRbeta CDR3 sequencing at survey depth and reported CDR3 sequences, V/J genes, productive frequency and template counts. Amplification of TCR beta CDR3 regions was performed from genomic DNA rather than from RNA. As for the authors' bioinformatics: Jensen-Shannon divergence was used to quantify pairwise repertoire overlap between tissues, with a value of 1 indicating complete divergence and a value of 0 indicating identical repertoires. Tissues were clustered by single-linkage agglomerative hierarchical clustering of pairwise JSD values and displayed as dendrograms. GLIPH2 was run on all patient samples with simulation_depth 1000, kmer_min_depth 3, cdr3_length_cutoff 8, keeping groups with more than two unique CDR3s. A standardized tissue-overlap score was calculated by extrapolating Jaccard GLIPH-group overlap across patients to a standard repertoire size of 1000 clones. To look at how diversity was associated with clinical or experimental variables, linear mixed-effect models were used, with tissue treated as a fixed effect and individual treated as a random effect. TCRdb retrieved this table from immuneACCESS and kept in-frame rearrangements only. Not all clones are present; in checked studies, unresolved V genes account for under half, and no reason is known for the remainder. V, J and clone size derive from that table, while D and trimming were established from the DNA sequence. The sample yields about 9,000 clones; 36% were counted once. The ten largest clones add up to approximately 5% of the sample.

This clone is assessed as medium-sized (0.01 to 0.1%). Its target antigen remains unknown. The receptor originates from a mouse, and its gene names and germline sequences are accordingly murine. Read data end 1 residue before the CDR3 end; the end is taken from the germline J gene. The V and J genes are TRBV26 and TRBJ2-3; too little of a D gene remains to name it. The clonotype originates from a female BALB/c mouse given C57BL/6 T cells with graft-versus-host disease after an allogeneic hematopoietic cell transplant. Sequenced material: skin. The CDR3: CASSRGGAETLYF. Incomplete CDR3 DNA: TGTGCCAGCAGTCGCGGGGGTGCAGAAACGCTGTAT.